Shown below are 9 T cell receptor beta chains from a single sample sequenced in a study of blood T cell repertoires in COVID-19. Generated by immunoSEQ multiplex PCR, the TCRdb table keeps only in-frame clones and is missing some. Of approximately 180,000 clones in the sample, about 88% were seen once. The sample was PBMCs or T cells enriched from blood (not recorded which). The receptors derive from a middle-aged woman with acute COVID-19.

The chain recombines TRBV15 with TRBJ1-4; possibly TRBD1 for D (5 bases). The CDR3 is 18 amino acids. CDR1 LNHNV and CDR2 YYDKDF come from the germline V gene (reference sequence). V lost 0 bases to trimming and J lost 1 base, with 15 bases between them. The CDR3 coding sequence is TGTGCCACCAGCAGAGATTTAACCAGGGTGGGAACTAATGAAAAACTGTTTTTT. This encodes CATSRDLTRVGTNEKLFF.

The chain recombines TRBV19 with TRBJ1-5; no firm D call. Per the germline V gene, CDR1 is LNHDA and CDR2 is SQIVND (reference sequence). This CDR3 has 13 amino acids. With 8 bases removed from V and 2 bases from J, the gap between germline ends came to 10 bases. The CDR3 spells CASRENGNQPQHF. DNA of the CDR3: TGTGCCAGTCGGGAGAACGGCAATCAGCCCCAGCATTTT.

The chain uses TRBV2 and TRBJ1-5; 9 nucleotides line up with TRBD1. Trimming removed 4 bases from V and 7 bases from J; junction bases left unmatched: 8. Per germline, CDR1 SNHLY and CDR2 FYNNEI. The CDR3 runs 15 residues. The CDR3 protein is CASSAGTGLSQPQHF. As DNA, the CDR3 is TGTGCCAGCAGTGCCGGGACAGGGCTCTCCCAGCCCCAGCATTTT.

The chain has TRBV4-1 and TRBJ2-2; D may be TRBD1 (5 bases). The germline V gene has CDR1 MGHRA and CDR2 YSYEKL. V was trimmed by 1 base and J by 4 bases, leaving 10 bases between them. The CDR3 has 15 amino acids. The CDR3 region has the DNA TGCGCCAGCAGCCAAGGAATAAGGGGCACCGGGGAGCTGTTTTTT. This translates into CASSQGIRGTGELFF.

CDR3 sequence reads: CASGWGTGANSGNTIYF. The CDR3, as DNA: TGTGCTAGTGGTTGGGGGACAGGGGCAAACTCTGGAAACACCATATATTTT. This sequence joins TRBV12-5 and TRBJ1-3; 10 nucleotides line up with TRBD1. The CDR3 length is 17 residues. J was trimmed by 0 bases and V by 4 bases; bases with no gene match: 6. Germline V gives CDR1 LGHNT, CDR2 FRNRAP.

The table lists this clone with a count of one. The chain joins TRBV6-2 or TRBV6-3 to TRBJ2-2; TRBD2 agrees at 9 bases. In germline, CDR1 is MNHEY, CDR2 SVGEGT. CDR3 size: 15 residues. Trimming removed 5 bases from V and 2 bases from J; junction bases left unmatched: 3. CDR3 bases: TGTGCCAGCAGTGTAGCGGGAGCCAACACCGGGGAGCTGTTTTTT. This sequence encodes CASSVAGANTGELFF.

The CDR3 here is CASSGLAGSTQYF. CDR3 nucleotide sequence: TGTGCCAGCAGTGGACTAGCGGGTTCGACCCAGTACTTC. V gene TRBV14 combines with J gene TRBJ2-5, with 11 bases aligning to TRBD2. This CDR3 has 13 amino acids. CDR1 is SGHDN and CDR2 is FVKESK in the germline V gene. V lost 6 bases, J lost 7 bases, and 4 bases stayed unmatched.

The chain employs TRBV6-4 and TRBJ2-1; 12 positions match TRBD2. Germline assignment: CDR1 MRHNA and CDR2 SNTAGT. V dropped 6 bases and J dropped 7; count of bases not matched to a gene: 7. This CDR3 is 15 amino acids long. The CDR3 DNA is TGTGCCAGCAGCGATGGACTAGCGGGGCCTAATGAGCAGTTCTTC. It specifies CASSDGLAGPNEQFF.

The V gene is TRBV5-1, the J gene TRBJ2-3, with 8 bases fitting TRBD2. The V gene end was trimmed by 0 bases and the J gene end by 5 bases; junction bases not matched to a gene: 8. The length of the CDR3 is 16 residues. Germline CDR1 is SGHRS and CDR2 is YFSETQ. The CDR3 spells CASSLVAGGPVDTQYF. The CDR3 DNA is TGCGCCAGCAGCTTGGTCGCGGGAGGACCGGTAGATACGCAGTATTTT.